Presented here are 32 T cell receptor beta chains from one specimen sequenced in a study of response to subunit inactivated influenza vaccine. MiXCR, run by TCRdb on the RT-PCR reads, gives a single entry per CDR3 protein. The table has some 850,000 distinct CDR3 sequences, less than 20% seen once. Sequenced here: PBMCs from blood, sampled more than 4 days after vaccination. All receptors come from a man aged 50 to 60 who received an inactivated influenza vaccine.

This clonotype was recorded at least ten times. V is TRBV5-1 and J is TRBJ2-5, with D possibly TRBD2 on 5 matching bases. Germline-derived CDR1 and CDR2 are SGHRS and YFSETQ. Trimming cost V 1 base and J 4 bases, with 11 bases left between them. The CDR3 is 14 residues long. CDR3 coding DNA: TGCGCCAGCAGCTTGTCTAGCTTGCGAGAGACCCAGTACTTC. It yields the protein CASSLSSLRETQYF.

This chain connects TRBV6-4 to TRBJ1-6, with a possible D match to TRBD1 (5 bases). V lost 7 bases to trimming and J lost 7 bases, with 11 bases between them. Germline CDR1 reads MRHNA; CDR2 reads SNTAGT. CDR3 length: 13 residues. CDR3 sequence reads: CASKSGGNSPLHF. As DNA, the CDR3 is TGTGCCAGCAAATCTGGGGGAAATTCACCCCTCCACTTT.

This clonotype was counted a few times. The chain joins TRBV7-3 to TRBJ2-1; 8 positions agree with TRBD1. Trimming removed 5 bases from V and 4 bases from J; junction bases left unmatched: 10. CDR1 and CDR2 (germline): SGHTA, FQGTGA. The CDR3 spans 16 residues. The CDR3 reads CASSPGTGEMYNEQFF. The CDR3, as DNA: TGTGCCAGCAGCCCAGGGACAGGCGAAATGTACAATGAGCAGTTCTTC.

V usage is TRBV12-3 or TRBV12-4 and J usage is TRBJ1-4; D gene uncertain. This CDR3 spans 14 amino acids. Trimming stripped 3 bases from V and 6 bases from J, with 11 bases between. The CDR3, as DNA: TGTGCCAGCAGTTTGTCGTCTGTTTATGAAAAACTGTTTTTT. Residues: CASSLSSVYEKLFF.

Only a few counts were recorded for this clonotype. The chain combines TRBV15 with TRBJ2-7; 7 bases are shared with TRBD2. CDR1 and CDR2 (germline): LNHNV, YYDKDF (reference sequence). With 2 bases clipped from V and 7 bases from J, the junction kept 14 bases outside the gene matches. There are 16 residues in the CDR3. CDR3 DNA sequence: TGTGCCACCAGCAGACCTTTAGCGGGCAGCTTGCAGGAGCAGTACTTC. Translated: CATSRPLAGSLQEQYF.

The chain recombines TRBV6-2 or TRBV6-3 with TRBJ2-7; 9 positions match TRBD1. From germline, CDR1 is MNHEY and CDR2 SVGEGT. The CDR3 runs to 13 residues. With V trimmed by 8 bases and J by 9 bases, 11 bases remained unmatched. CDR3 in DNA: TGTGCCAGCCGCCGGGACAGGGTTGGTGTGCAGTACTTC. It specifies CASRRDRVGVQYF.

The gene calls are TRBV12-3 or TRBV12-4 and TRBJ1-4; 7 nucleotides agree with TRBD1. CDR3 length: 13 residues. The junction had 4 bases not matched to a gene; V was cut back by 4 bases and J by 8 bases. The CDR3 DNA follows: TGTGCCAGCAGTTACGACAGGGAAGAAAAACTGTTTTTT. Protein product: CASSYDREEKLFF.

This clonotype was observed at least ten times. The rearrangement joins TRBV29-1 to TRBJ1-2; unclear D gene. This CDR3 is built from 13 residues. Germline assignment: CDR1 SQVTM and CDR2 ANQGSEA. The V end lost 6 bases, the J end lost 1 base, and 12 bases lay between the germline ends. The CDR3 loop is CSVAEGYNYGYTF. CDR3 DNA: TGCAGCGTCGCCGAGGGCTATAACTATGGCTACACCTTC.

The rearrangement uses TRBV19 and TRBJ2-7; TRBD1 is a possible D gene (6 bases). Trimming shortened V by 4 bases and J by 3 bases, and 13 bases separated the two germline ends. The CDR3 contains 14 residues. Germline CDR1 and CDR2: LNHDA and SQIVND (reference sequence). The CDR3 spells CASSKDRTLYEQYF. The CDR3 bases are TGTGCCAGTAGTAAAGACAGGACCCTCTACGAGCAGTACTTC.

This clonotype was seen more than once but under ten times. This chain joins TRBV20-1 and TRBJ2-2; D perhaps matches TRBD2 (5 bases). Deletions cut 0 bases from V and 8 bases from J, with 13 bases between. This CDR3 region has 14 residues. Germline CDR1 and CDR2: DFQATT and SNEGSKA (reference sequence). CDR3 protein: CSARDRDAIGELFF. The CDR3 nucleotides read TGCAGTGCTAGAGATCGGGATGCTATTGGGGAGCTGTTTTTT.

This clonotype turned up a few times. J is TRBJ2-3 and V is TRBV11-2; 8 bases map to TRBD2. From germline, CDR1 is SGHAT and CDR2 FQNNGV. CDR3 length: 19 residues. Trimming at V came to 1 base and at J to 7 bases, leaving 19 bases not matched to a gene. The CDR3 region has the DNA TGTGCCAGCAGCTTAGTCCCATCGAGGGGCGGGAGGTCCCCCAATACGCAGTATTTT. This encodes CASSLVPSRGGRSPNTQYF.

The chain uses TRBV12-3 or TRBV12-4 and TRBJ2-3; D perhaps matches TRBD1 (5 bases). The CDR3 extends over 13 amino acids. Trimming removed 4 bases from V and 4 bases from J, with 9 bases in between. The CDR3 coding sequence is TGTGCCAGCAGTTCACAGGTATCAGATACGCAGTATTTT. Translated, it gives CASSSQVSDTQYF.

The rearrangement joins TRBV6-5 to TRBJ2-6; maybe TRBD1 (5 bases). Trimming shortened V by 0 bases and J by 1 base, and 10 bases separated the two germline ends. Germline V gene data show CDR1 as MNHEY and CDR2 as SVGAGI. The CDR3 covers 17 residues. The CDR3 spells CASSYSFRASGANVLTF. The CDR3 DNA reads as TGTGCCAGCAGTTACTCGTTCAGGGCATCTGGGGCCAACGTCCTGACTTTC.

The table lists this clonotype with a few counts. The V call is TRBV20-1, the J call TRBJ2-3; weak D call: TRBD2 (5 bases). Trimming removed 5 bases at V and 3 bases at J, with 15 bases between. CDR1 is DFQATT, CDR2 SNEGSKA, per germline (reference sequence). The CDR3 is 14 residues long. CDR3 coding DNA: TGCAGTGCTGTCCTAGCAGTTCGGACAGATACGCAGTATTTT. Protein: CSAVLAVRTDTQYF.

Comment on this clonotype: Compared with germline, one end of the junction differs, possibly owing to a read error. The gene calls are TRBV7-7 and TRBJ2-2; maybe TRBD1 (6 bases). CDR1 and CDR2 (germline): SSHAT, FNYEAQ (reference sequence). The length of the CDR3 is 16 residues. The CDR3 region has the DNA TGTGCTAGCAGCCACGACAGGATCTCGAACACCGGGGAGCTGTTTTTT. Translation: CASSHDRISNTGELFF.

This clonotype appeared a single time. The genes are TRBV5-1 and TRBJ1-2; D uncertain. The CDR3 has 13 residues. V gave up 1 base and J gave up 3 bases, with 7 bases separating them. The V gene's germline CDR1 is SGHRS and CDR2 YFSETQ. As DNA, the CDR3 is TGCGCCAGCAGCTTGATGAGGGACTATGGCTACACCTTC. It is translated as CASSLMRDYGYTF.

As concerns this clonotype: A much more abundant neighbour one base away suggests this may be a read error. The chain couples TRBV29-1 to TRBJ2-7; unclear D gene. Deletions cut 4 bases from V and 0 bases from J, with 7 bases between. Germline CDR1 is SQVTM and CDR2 is ANQGSEA. The CDR3 extends over 12 amino acids. CDR3 region: CSVVISSYEQYF. CDR3 sequence (DNA): TGCAGCGTTGTTATCAGCTCCTACGAGCAGTACTTC.

This chain connects TRBV20-1 to TRBJ1-1; the D is unclear. This CDR3 comprises 14 residues. V was pared by 4 bases and J by 2 bases, with 14 bases between. Germline loops: CDR1 DFQATT, CDR2 SNEGSKA (reference sequence). The CDR3 reads CSAKSSGPNTEAFF. The CDR3 DNA sequence: TGCAGTGCTAAGTCCTCCGGGCCCAACACTGAAGCTTTCTTT.

The chain carries TRBV7-9 and TRBJ2-7, with 12 nucleotides matching TRBD1. The germline V gene has CDR1 SEHNR and CDR2 FQNEAQ (reference sequence). The ends lost 5 bases at V and 7 bases at J; junction bases unmatched: 15. The CDR3 spans 17 residues. CDR3 loop: CASSILRGDRGRREQYF. CDR3 DNA sequence: TGTGCCAGCAGCATACTGCGTGGGGACAGGGGGCGTAGGGAGCAGTACTTC.

This clonotype has only a few counts. This chain joins TRBV10-3 and TRBJ2-2, with a weak D call TRBD1 (6 bases). The CDR3 totals 17 residues. The V gene's germline CDR1 is ENHRY and CDR2 SYGVKD. Trimming stripped 6 bases from V and 1 base from J, with 18 bases between. The CDR3 DNA follows: TGTGCCATCAGCCAATACTCGCAGGGGCTGAACACCGGGGAGCTGTTTTTT. Residues: CAISQYSQGLNTGELFF.

In its sample, this clonotype was seen a few times. The V and J genes are TRBV12-3 or TRBV12-4 and TRBJ2-1; 8 bases map to TRBD2. This CDR3 comprises 15 residues. The V segment lost 7 bases and the J segment 4 bases; nucleotides outside the gene matches: 9. CDR3 residues: CASTPGGRPYNEQFF. As DNA, the CDR3 is TGTGCCAGCACCCCGGGGGGGAGGCCTTACAATGAGCAGTTCTTC.

In this sample, this clonotype turned up a few times. The rearrangement uses TRBV9 and TRBJ2-5; D gene uncertain. V lost 3 bases, J lost 0 bases, and 9 bases lay in between. CDR1 is SGDLS and CDR2 is YYNGEE in the germline V gene. The CDR3 has 14 amino acids. CDR3 loop: CASSARVDQETQYF. For the CDR3, the DNA is TGTGCCAGCAGCGCGAGAGTCGACCAAGAGACCCAGTACTTC.

This clonotype was detected only a few times. This sequence joins TRBV9 and TRBJ1-1; the D gene is possibly TRBD1 (6 bases). Germline-derived CDR1 and CDR2 are SGDLS and YYNGEE. The CDR3 contains 13 residues. V was trimmed by 5 bases and J by 5 bases, leaving 13 bases between them. The DNA of the CDR3 is TGTGCCAGCAGATTACAGGGTGGAACTGAAGCTTTCTTT. Translation gives CASRLQGGTEAFF.

This chain uses TRBV12-3 or TRBV12-4 with TRBJ1-4; D is undetermined. V was clipped by 1 base and J by 0 bases, with 6 bases between them. The CDR3 contains 15 residues. Here the CDR3 reads CASSLGGSTNEKLFF. CDR3 in DNA: TGTGCCAGCAGTTTAGGTGGGTCAACTAATGAAAAACTGTTTTTT.

The chain has TRBV4-3 and TRBJ1-2; D is undetermined. Germline V lookup: CDR1 LGHNA, CDR2 YSLEER. With 0 bases removed from V and 4 bases from J, the gap between germline ends came to 9 bases. The CDR3 contains 14 residues. In nucleotides, the CDR3 is TGCGCCAGCAGCCAAGATCCAGCGCCCTATGGCTACACCTTC. As protein: CASSQDPAPYGYTF.

The V gene is TRBV2, the J gene TRBJ2-7; D could derive from TRBD1 or TRBD2 (5 bases each). Trimming removed 0 bases at V and 3 bases at J, with 9 bases between. CDR3 length: 14 residues. Germline assignment: CDR1 SNHLY and CDR2 FYNNEI. CDR3 sequence (DNA): TGTGCCAGCAGTGAAGCGGGACGGAACTACGAGCAGTACTTC. Translated: CASSEAGRNYEQYF.

There are a few counts of this clonotype. The rearrangement links TRBV3-1 to TRBJ2-1; D may be TRBD1 or TRBD2 (5 bases each). Trimming took 4 bases from V and 9 from J, leaving 16 bases between them. The CDR3 is 14 residues long. Germline CDR1 reads LGHDT; CDR2 reads YNNKEL (reference sequence). The DNA for the CDR3 is TGTGCCAGCAGCCGAAGCGAGGGGTATGGTGAGCAGTTCTTC. Translated: CASSRSEGYGEQFF.

The V call is TRBV12-3 or TRBV12-4, the J call TRBJ2-1; 8 bases line up with TRBD1. CDR3 length equals 15 residues. The V and J ends lost 4 bases and 9 bases, in that order; junction bases with no gene match: 11. CDR3 nucleotides: TGTGCCAGCAGTTCAGGACAGGGCTGGAGGGGTGAGCAGTTCTTC. It translates to CASSSGQGWRGEQFF.

V gene TRBV20-1 combines with J gene TRBJ1-3; no definite D call. The CDR3 has 15 amino acids. Trimming took 0 bases from V and 0 from J, leaving 9 bases between them. CDR1 and CDR2 from the germline V gene are DFQATT and SNEGSKA (reference sequence). CDR3 residues: CSARDRYPSGNTIYF. CDR3 nucleotides: TGCAGTGCTAGAGATCGGTATCCCTCTGGAAACACCATATATTTT.

This clonotype was counted at least ten times. The rearrangement joins TRBV7-2 to TRBJ2-7; 7 bases align to TRBD2. The CDR3 runs to 14 residues. Germline-derived CDR1 and CDR2 are SGHTA and FQGNSA. The V and J ends lost 5 bases and 3 bases, in that order; junction bases with no gene match: 7. CDR3 loop: CASSPGLADYEQYF. CDR3 DNA: TGTGCCAGCAGCCCCGGTCTAGCGGACTACGAGCAGTACTTC. Supplemented by reference TRBV7-2 and TRBJ2-7, the full variable domain reads GAGVSQSPSNKVTEKGKDVELRCDPISGHTALYWYRQSLGQGLEFLIYFQGNSAPDKSGLPSDRFSAERTGGSVSTLTIQRTQQEDSAVYLCASSPGLADYEQYFGPGTRLTVT.

J is TRBJ2-7 and V is TRBV20-1; TRBD1 aligns across 11 bases. V lost 0 bases to trimming and J lost 2 bases; unmatched junction nucleotides: 6. This CDR3 has 16 amino acids. The germline V gene has CDR1 DFQATT and CDR2 SNEGSKA (reference sequence). Here the CDR3 DNA reads TGCAGTGCTAGAGATCACGGGGGACAGGGGGCCTACGAGCAGTACTTC. It yields the protein CSARDHGGQGAYEQYF.

The chain links TRBV30 to TRBJ2-6; no definite D call. CDR3 length: 15 residues. CDR1 and CDR2 from the germline V gene are GTSNPN and SVGIG (reference sequence). V was pared by 0 bases and J by 4 bases, with 10 bases between. CDR3 coding DNA: TGTGCCTGGAGTGTCATGATGGCAGGGGCCAACGTCCTGACTTTC. Amino acid sequence: CAWSVMMAGANVLTF.